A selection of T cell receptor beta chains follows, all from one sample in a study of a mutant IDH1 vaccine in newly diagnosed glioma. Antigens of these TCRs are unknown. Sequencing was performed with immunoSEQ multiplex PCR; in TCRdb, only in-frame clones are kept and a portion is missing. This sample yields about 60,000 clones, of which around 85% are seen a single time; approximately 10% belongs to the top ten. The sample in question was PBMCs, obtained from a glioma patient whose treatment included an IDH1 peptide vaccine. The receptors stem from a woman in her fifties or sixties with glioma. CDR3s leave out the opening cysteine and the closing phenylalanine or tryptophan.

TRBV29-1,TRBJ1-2,SVGGHEANYGYT
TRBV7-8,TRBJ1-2,ASSFLPPGQGSYGYT
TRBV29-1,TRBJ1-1,SVDLGPMNTEAF
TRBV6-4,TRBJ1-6,APRGGAYNSPLH
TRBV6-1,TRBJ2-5,ASSEASSGVQETQY
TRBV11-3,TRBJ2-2,ASSPGTGKATGELF
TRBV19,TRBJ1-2,ASSMRANYGYT
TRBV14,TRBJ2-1,ASSLYRDAQF
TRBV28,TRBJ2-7,ASSRTVDYEQY
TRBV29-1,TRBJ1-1,SVVDRGRNTEAF
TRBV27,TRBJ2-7,ASRLAGRSYEQY
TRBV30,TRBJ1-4,AWRGGAANEKLF
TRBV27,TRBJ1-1,ASSLGTGRAF
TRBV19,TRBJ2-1,ASSKRTGDANEQF
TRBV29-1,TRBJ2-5,SAKNGAETQY
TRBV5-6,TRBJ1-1,ASSLASAGVDTEAF
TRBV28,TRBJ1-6,ASSRQGAGNSPLH
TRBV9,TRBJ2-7,ASSVADGSYEQY
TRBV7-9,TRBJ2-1,ASSPRSGEDSSEQF
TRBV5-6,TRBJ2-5,ASSLVAAQETQY
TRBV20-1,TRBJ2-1,SAARENEQF
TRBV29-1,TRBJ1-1,SALQGIGMSEAF
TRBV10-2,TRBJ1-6,ASRDRGRISPLH
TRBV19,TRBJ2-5,ASSTGRLKYQETQY
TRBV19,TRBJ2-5,ASSMGRVKETQY
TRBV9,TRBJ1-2,ASSGRTGPNGMAGYGYT
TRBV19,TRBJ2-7,ASSAGIEEQY
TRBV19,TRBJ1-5,ASKVGQGNQPQH
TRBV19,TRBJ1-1,ASILGQGGEAF
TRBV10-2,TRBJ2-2,ASSESTSYTGELF
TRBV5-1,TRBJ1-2,ASSLDRTGGQTYGYT
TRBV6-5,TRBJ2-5,ASSYTSGLRETQY
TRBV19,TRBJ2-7,ATSEDSFYEQY
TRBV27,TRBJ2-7,ASSLRQTQGTRNEQY
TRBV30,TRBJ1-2,AWSFSGTGRVGYT
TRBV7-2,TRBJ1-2,ASSPGWDGNYGYT
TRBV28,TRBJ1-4,ASKVNRNEKLF
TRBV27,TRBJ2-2,ASSFGATSANTGELF
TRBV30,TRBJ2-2,AWTIGGRELF
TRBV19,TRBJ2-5,ASSMWTGLRETQY
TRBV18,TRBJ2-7,ASSPPNRGRSYEQY
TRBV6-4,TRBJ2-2,ASNEGDSNTGELF
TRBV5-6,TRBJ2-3,ASSLLTSGSNTQY
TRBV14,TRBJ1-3,ASSPLGPGNTIY
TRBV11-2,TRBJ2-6,ASSLEPSGANVLT
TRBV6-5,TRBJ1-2,ASSYSGTRRGYT
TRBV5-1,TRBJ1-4,ASSLGTRQGAEKLF
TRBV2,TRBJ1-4,ASSERRGGEKLF
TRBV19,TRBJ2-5,ASSAGVNQETQY
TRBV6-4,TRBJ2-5,ASSEVGAAVGETQY
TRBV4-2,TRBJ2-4,ASSQVRSGEGAKNIQY
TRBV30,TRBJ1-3,ASGGSGNTIY
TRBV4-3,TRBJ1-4,ASSHRQGTNEKLF
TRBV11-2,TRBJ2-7,ASSFQGYEQY
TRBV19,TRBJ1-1,ASSRGPSGNTEAF